The rows below give T cell receptor beta chains drawn from one sample of a study of blood T cell repertoires in COVID-19. Sequenced by immunoSEQ multiplex PCR; TCRdb stores in-frame clones only, minus some. The data hold just under 250,000 clones, with around 86% observed a single time. Sequenced input: peripheral blood. The source of these receptors is a woman younger than 45 who had recovered from COVID-19. CDR3s include the opening cysteine and the closing phenylalanine or tryptophan. A D gene is named only where the DNA matches it firmly. Not all rows give a size; the values are once, few, many and, for expanded clones, a class.

D gene	V gene	J gene	CDR3 length	clone size	CDR3 DNA	CDR3 protein
TRBD2	TRBV7-8	TRBJ2-5	16	NA	TGTGCCAGCAGCTTAGCCGGACTAGCGCTTCAAGAGACCCAGTACTTC	CASSLAGLALQETQYF
NA	TRBV9	TRBJ1-1	13	NA	TGTGCCAGCAGCGTTTCCCCGGTCACTGAAGCTTTCTTT	CASSVSPVTEAFF
NA	TRBV29-1	TRBJ2-7	13	once	TGCAGCGTTGAAGAGACAGGTGTTTACGAGCAGTACTTC	CSVEETGVYEQYF
NA	TRBV13	TRBJ2-5	13	NA	TGTGCCAGCAGCTTACACAGAGAAGAGACCCAGTACTTC	CASSLHREETQYF
TRBD1	TRBV7-9	TRBJ1-3	16	NA	TGTGCCAGCAGCTATCCCCAGGGGGCTGGTGGAAACACCATATATTTT	CASSYPQGAGGNTIYF
TRBD2	TRBV29-1	TRBJ2-1	16	few	TGCAGCGTTCGGGGACTAGGAGTCAACCGCTACAATGAGCAGTTCTTC	CSVRGLGVNRYNEQFF
NA	TRBV4-1	TRBJ1-6	13	once	TGCGCCAGCAGCCAAGCGACAGCTTCACCCCTCCACTTT	CASSQATASPLHF
TRBD1	TRBV7-2	TRBJ1-2	16	few	TGTGCCAGCAGCTTAGATGGGACAGGGATCGGCTATGGCTACACCTTC	CASSLDGTGIGYGYTF
TRBD1	TRBV30	TRBJ1-1	16	NA	TGTGCCTGGATCGGGACAGGGGGCGGATTTTACACTGAAGCTTTCTTT	CAWIGTGGGFYTEAFF
NA	TRBV6-2/TRBV6-3	TRBJ1-1	14	few	TGTGCCAGCAGTAACTCCCAGGGAATCACTGAAGCTTTCTTT	CASSNSQGITEAFF
NA	TRBV25-1	TRBJ1-1	13	NA	TGTGCCAGCGCAGACCCCGGAGGAGCTGAAGCTTTCTTT	CASADPGGAEAFF
NA	TRBV2	TRBJ2-2	15	once	TGTGCCAGCAGTGAAGCGCTTCGAGGCACCGGGGAGCTGTTTTTT	CASSEALRGTGELFF
NA	TRBV6-5	TRBJ2-2	13	NA	TGTGCCAGCATACCCAGACTGGGCGGGGAGCTGTTTTTT	CASIPRLGGELFF
NA	TRBV5-1	TRBJ1-6	16	NA	TGCGCCAGCAGCTGGGGGGGCGGCTCCTATAATTCACCCCTCCACTTT	CASSWGGGSYNSPLHF
NA	TRBV6-2/TRBV6-3	TRBJ2-6	16	NA	TGTGCCAGCAGTTACCAACGCGGGGCTGGGGCCAACGTCCTGACTTTC	CASSYQRGAGANVLTF
NA	TRBV5-1	TRBJ2-3	14	NA	TGCGCCAGCAGGGGTCAGGGTGCCACAGATACGCAGTATTTT	CASRGQGATDTQYF
TRBD1	TRBV5-1	TRBJ2-2	15	NA	TGCGCCAGCAGCGCGGGGGACAGGGACACCGGGGAGCTGTTTTTT	CASSAGDRDTGELFF
TRBD1	TRBV24-1	TRBJ2-3	20	NA	TGTGCCACCAGTGAGTCCGGGACAGGGGGCATCTTCGAGAGGGGATCTACGCAGTATTTT	CATSESGTGGIFERGSTQYF
TRBD1	TRBV5-4	TRBJ2-3	16	NA	TGTGCCAGCAGCTCCACCGGGACAGGGAAAACAGATACGCAGTATTTT	CASSSTGTGKTDTQYF
NA	TRBV5-1	TRBJ1-1	16	NA	TGCGCCAGCAGCTTGTTGTCTTGGGGGAGGGGGACTGAAGCTTTCTTT	CASSLLSWGRGTEAFF
TRBD1	TRBV2	TRBJ2-1	16	NA	TGTGCCAGCAGTGGGGACCGGGACAGGGGATACAATGAGCAGTTCTTC	CASSGDRDRGYNEQFF
NA	TRBV7-9	TRBJ1-4	16	NA	TGTGCCAGCAGCTCCAATAGGAGGCGGGAACCTGAAAAACTGTTTTTT	CASSSNRRREPEKLFF
TRBD2	TRBV12-5	TRBJ2-1	17	NA	TGTGCTAGTGGTTTGGGTCTCGGGACTAGCGGTTACAATGAGCAGTTCTTC	CASGLGLGTSGYNEQFF
TRBD2	TRBV5-1	TRBJ2-3	18	NA	TGCGCCAGCAGCCAAAAAGCGGGGGGGCCGCTTTTTGGAGATACGCAGTATTTT	CASSQKAGGPLFGDTQYF
NA	TRBV20-1	TRBJ1-1	11	NA	TGCAGTGCGAGACAGGCATCTGAAGCTTTCTTT	CSARQASEAFF
NA	TRBV2	TRBJ1-3	14	NA	TGTGCCAGCGAATTGGACAGCTCTGGAAACACCATATATTTT	CASELDSSGNTIYF
TRBD2	TRBV19	TRBJ2-5	15	NA	TGTGCCAGTAGTATAGTTGCACGGGGGGAAGAGACCCAGTACTTC	CASSIVARGEETQYF
NA	TRBV5-6	TRBJ1-4	16	NA	TGTGCCAGCACCGGTATCCTAATGTCAACTAATGAAAAACTGTTTTTT	CASTGILMSTNEKLFF
TRBD1	TRBV6-1	TRBJ1-2	15	few	TGTGCCAGCAGTGAAGCCCAGGGGGCGGGCTATGGCTACACCTTC	CASSEAQGAGYGYTF
NA	TRBV4-1	TRBJ1-2	16	NA	TGCGCCAGCAGCCAGGCTTACTCAGGGGACAACTATGGCTACACCTTC	CASSQAYSGDNYGYTF
TRBD1	TRBV5-6	TRBJ2-5	17	NA	TGTGCCAGCAGCCAAACGGGACAGGGGCAGGGTCGAGAGACCCAGTACTTC	CASSQTGQGQGRETQYF
NA	TRBV7-9	TRBJ1-1	14	NA	TGTGCCAGCAGCGCCACAGGGCTGAACACTGAAGCTTTCTTT	CASSATGLNTEAFF
NA	TRBV23-1	TRBJ1-1	13	NA	TGCGCCAGCAGTCATTCAATGAACACTGAAGCTTTCTTT	CASSHSMNTEAFF
TRBD1	TRBV12-3/TRBV12-4	TRBJ1-2	12	NA	TGTGCCAGCAGTGGACAGGGGATTGGGCGCACCTTC	CASSGQGIGRTF
NA	TRBV5-1	TRBJ2-2	14	NA	TGCGCCAGCACCACCGGAGGAGTTACCGGGGAGCTGTTTTTT	CASTTGGVTGELFF